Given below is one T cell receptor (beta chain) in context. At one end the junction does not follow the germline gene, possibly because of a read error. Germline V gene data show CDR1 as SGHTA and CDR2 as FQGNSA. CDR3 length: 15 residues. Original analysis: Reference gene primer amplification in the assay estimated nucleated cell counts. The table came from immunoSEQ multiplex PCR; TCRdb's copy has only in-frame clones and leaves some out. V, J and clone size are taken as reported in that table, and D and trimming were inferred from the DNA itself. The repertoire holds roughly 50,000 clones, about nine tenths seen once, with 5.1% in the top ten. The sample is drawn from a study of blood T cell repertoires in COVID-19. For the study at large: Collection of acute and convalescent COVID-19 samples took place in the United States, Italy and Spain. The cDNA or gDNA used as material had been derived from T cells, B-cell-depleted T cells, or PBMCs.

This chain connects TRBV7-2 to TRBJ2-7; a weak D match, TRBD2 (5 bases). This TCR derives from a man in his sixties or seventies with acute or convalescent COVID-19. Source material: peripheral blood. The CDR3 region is CASSLAGPTPYEQYF. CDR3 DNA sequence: TGTGCCAGCAGCCTAGCCGGTCCTACCCCCTACGAGCAGTACTTC.